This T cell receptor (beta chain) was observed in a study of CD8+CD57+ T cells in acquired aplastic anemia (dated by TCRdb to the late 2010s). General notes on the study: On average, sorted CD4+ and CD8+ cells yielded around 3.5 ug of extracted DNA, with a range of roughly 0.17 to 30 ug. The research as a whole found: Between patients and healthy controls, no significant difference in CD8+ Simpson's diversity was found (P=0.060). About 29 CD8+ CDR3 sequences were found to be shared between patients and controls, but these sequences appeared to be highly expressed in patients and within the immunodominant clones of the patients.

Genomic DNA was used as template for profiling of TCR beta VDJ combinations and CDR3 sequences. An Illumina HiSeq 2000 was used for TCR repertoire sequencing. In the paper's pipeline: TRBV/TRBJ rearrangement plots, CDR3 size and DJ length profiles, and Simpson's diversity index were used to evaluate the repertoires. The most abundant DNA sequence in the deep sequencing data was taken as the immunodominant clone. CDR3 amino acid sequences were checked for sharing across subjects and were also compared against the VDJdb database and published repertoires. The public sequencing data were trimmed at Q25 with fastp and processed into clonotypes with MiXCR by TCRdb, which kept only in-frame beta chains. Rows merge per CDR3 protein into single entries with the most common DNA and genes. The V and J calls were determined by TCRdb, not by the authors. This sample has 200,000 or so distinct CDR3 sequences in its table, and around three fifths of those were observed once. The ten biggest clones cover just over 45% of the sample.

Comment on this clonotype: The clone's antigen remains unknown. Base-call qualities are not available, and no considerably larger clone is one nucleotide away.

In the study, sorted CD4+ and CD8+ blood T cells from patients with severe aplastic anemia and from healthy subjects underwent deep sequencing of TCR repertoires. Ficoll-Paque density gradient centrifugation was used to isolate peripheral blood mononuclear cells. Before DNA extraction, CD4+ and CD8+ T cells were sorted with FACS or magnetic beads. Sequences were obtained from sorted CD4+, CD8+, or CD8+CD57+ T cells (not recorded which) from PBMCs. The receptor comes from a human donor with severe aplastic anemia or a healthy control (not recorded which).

CDR3 reads: CASSRPRTTDTQYF. The nucleotide sequence is given as TGTGCCAGCAGCCGACCTAGGACCACAGATACGCAGTATTTT. The sequence joins TRBV7-2 to TRBJ2-3, with no reliable assignment of the D segment. The CDR3 runs 14 amino acids, cysteine and phenylalanine included. The kept DNA is CDR3 alone, 42 bases in frame from the first base. V was cut back by 5 bases and J by 2 bases, leaving a gap of 11 bases between them. As encoded in the germline V gene, CDR1 is SGHTA while CDR2 is FQGNSA.